This T cell receptor (beta chain) was recovered during a study of shared clonotypes between healthy human individuals. Study-level results: Blood alone was sampled, and tissue repertoires likely differ.

Genomic DNA (from each subset) was split evenly across several immunoSEQ plates. TCRdb keeps only in-frame clones here, not all; method: immunoSEQ multiplex PCR. This sample yields about 1 million clones, of which about 75% are seen a single time; 1.4% belongs to the top ten. The length of the CDR3 is 15 residues. Trimming at V came to 0 bases and at J to 4 bases, leaving 4 bases not matched to a gene. The germline V gene encodes CDR1 SGDLS and CDR2 YYNGEE. A remark on this clone: The antigen is undetermined.

This TCR was sampled from a young man in good health. The specimen was memory CD4+ T cells sorted from blood. Subset described: CD45RA-negative fraction. The V gene is TRBV9, the J gene TRBJ1-2; TRBD1 matches at 9 bases. CDR3 sequence reads: CASSVGRQGVYGYTF. The CDR3, as DNA: TGTGCCAGCAGCGTAGGTCGACAGGGGGTCTATGGCTACACCTTC.